This T cell receptor beta chain was obtained from a study of blood T cell repertoires in COVID-19. Study context: Italy, Spain and the United States were the sources of the convalescent and acute COVID-19 samples. From T cells, B-cell-depleted T cells, or PBMCs came the material, which was cDNA or gDNA.

The V gene's germline CDR1 is SEHNR and CDR2 FQNEAQ (reference sequence). The CDR3 spans 14 residues. V lost 3 bases, J lost 1 base, and 9 bases lay in between. In the original processing: Amplifying reference gene primers gave estimates of nucleated cell counts. Method: immunoSEQ multiplex PCR; TCRdb's copy keeps in-frame clones and lacks some. V, J and clone size were drawn from that table, and D and trimming were deduced from the DNA. The table records about 140,000 clones, roughly 88% of them present only once. V and J are TRBV7-9 and TRBJ1-1; D is uncertain. The material sequenced was peripheral blood. This clonotype was obtained from a man aged 60-69 years with active or convalescent COVID-19. The CDR3 nucleotides are TGTGCCAGCAGCTTTGTGGGCACGAACACTGAAGCTTTCTTT. The encoded protein is CASSFVGTNTEAFF.